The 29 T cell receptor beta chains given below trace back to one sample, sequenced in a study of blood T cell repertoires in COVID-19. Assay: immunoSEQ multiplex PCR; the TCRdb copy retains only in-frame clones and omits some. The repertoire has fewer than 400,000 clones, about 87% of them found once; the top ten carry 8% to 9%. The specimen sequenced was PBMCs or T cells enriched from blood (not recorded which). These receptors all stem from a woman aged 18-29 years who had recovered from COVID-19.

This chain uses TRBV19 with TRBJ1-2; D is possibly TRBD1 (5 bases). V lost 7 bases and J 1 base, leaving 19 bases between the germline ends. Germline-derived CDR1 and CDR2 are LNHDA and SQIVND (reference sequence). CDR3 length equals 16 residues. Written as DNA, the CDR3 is TGTGCCAGTACCCAGGGATCTGGGGTGGGTAACTATGGCTACACCTTC. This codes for CASTQGSGVGNYGYTF.

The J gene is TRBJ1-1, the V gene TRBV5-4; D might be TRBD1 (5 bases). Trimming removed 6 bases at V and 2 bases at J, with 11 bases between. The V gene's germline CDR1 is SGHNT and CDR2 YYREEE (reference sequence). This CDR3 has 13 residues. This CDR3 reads CASTTWGNTEAFF. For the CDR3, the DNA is TGTGCCAGCACTACTTGGGGCAACACTGAAGCTTTCTTT.

The CDR3 DNA is TGTGCCAGCAGCTTTGGGGCGGAGCTGTTTTTT. Amino acid sequence: CASSFGAELFF. This chain links TRBV11-1 with TRBJ2-2; D is perhaps TRBD1 (5 bases). With 3 bases removed from V and 10 bases from J, the gap between germline ends came to 6 bases. Germline lookup yields CDR1 SGHAT and CDR2 FQDESV (reference sequence). This CDR3 has 11 amino acids.

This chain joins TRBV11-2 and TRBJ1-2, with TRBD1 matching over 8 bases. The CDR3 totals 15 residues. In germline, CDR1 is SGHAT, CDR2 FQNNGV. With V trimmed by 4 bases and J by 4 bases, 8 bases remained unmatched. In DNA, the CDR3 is TGTGCCAGCAGCTATACAGGGGGTAAAGCCTATGGCTACACCTTC. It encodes CASSYTGGKAYGYTF.

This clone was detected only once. The CDR3 DNA follows: TGCGCCAGCAGCCAAACCCAGCTAGGGGGCTTTTCCAATCAGCCCCAGCATTTT. This sequence encodes CASSQTQLGGFSNQPQHF. This chain joins TRBV4-1 and TRBJ1-5; 7 bases align to TRBD1. With V trimmed by 2 bases and J by 3 bases, 13 bases remained unmatched. The CDR3 loop spans 18 amino acids. The V gene's germline CDR1 is MGHRA and CDR2 YSYEKL.

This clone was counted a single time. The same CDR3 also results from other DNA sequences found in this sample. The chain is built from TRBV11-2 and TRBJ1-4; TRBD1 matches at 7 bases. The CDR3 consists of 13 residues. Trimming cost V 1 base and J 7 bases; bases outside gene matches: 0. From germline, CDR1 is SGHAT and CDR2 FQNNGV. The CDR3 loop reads CASSLAGGEKLFF. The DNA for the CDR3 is TGTGCCAGCAGCTTAGCAGGGGGTGAAAAACTGTTTTTT. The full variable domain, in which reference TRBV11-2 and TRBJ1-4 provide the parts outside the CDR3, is EAGVAQSPRYKIIEKRQSVAFWCNPISGHATLYWYQQILGQGPKLLIQFQNNGVVDDSQLPKDRFSAERLKGVDSTLKIQPAKLEDSAVYLCASSLAGGEKLFFGSGTQLSVL.

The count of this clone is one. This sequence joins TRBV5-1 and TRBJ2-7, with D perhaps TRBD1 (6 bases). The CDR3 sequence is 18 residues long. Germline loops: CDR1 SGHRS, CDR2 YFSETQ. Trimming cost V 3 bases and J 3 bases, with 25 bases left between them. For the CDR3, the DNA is TGCGCCAGCAGCTGGGGAGACAGGCCAGAGGTGGGATTCTACGAGCAGTACTTC. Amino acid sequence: CASSWGDRPEVGFYEQYF.

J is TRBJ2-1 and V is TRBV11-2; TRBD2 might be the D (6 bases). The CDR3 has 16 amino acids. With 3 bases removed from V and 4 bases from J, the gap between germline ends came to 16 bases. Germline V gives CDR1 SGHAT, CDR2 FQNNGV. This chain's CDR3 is CASSFLGRDWYNEQFF. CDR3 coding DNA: TGTGCCAGCAGCTTTTTGGGCCGGGACTGGTACAATGAGCAGTTCTTC.

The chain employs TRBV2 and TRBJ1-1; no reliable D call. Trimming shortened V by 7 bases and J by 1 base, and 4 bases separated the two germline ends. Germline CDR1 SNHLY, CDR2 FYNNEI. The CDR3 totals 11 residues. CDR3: CASNRNTEAFF. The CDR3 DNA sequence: TGTGCCAGCAACAGGAACACTGAAGCTTTCTTT.

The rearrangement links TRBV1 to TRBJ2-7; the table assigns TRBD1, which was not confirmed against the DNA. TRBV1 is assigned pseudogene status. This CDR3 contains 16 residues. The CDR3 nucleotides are TGCACCAGCAGCCAAGGTGGATTGCAGGGATTTTACGAGCAGTACTTC. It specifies CTSSQGGLQGFYEQYF.

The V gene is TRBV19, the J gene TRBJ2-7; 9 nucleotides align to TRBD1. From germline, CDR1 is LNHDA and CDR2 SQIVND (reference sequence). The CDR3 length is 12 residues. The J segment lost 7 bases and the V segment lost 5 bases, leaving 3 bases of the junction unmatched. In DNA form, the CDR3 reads TGTGCCAGTAGTGTGACAGGGGGAGAGCAGTACTTC. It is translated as CASSVTGGEQYF.

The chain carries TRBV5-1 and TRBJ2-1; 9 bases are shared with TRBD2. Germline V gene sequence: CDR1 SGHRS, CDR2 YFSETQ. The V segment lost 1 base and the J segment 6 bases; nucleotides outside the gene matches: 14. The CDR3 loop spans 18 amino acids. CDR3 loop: CASSLFGAGGASGNEQFF. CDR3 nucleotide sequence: TGCGCCAGCAGCTTGTTTGGAGCGGGGGGTGCCTCGGGCAATGAGCAGTTCTTC. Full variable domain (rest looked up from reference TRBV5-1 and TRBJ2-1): KAGVTQTPRYLIKTRGQQVTLSCSPISGHRSVSWYQQTPGQGLQFLFEYFSETQRNKGNFPGRFSGRQFSNSRSEMNVSTLELGDSALYLCASSLFGAGGASGNEQFFGPGTRLTVL.

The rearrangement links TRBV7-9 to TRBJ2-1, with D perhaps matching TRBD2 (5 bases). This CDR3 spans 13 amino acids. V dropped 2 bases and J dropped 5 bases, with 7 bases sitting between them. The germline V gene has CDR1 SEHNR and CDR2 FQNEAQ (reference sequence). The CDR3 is CASSLSGNNEQFF. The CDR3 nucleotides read TGTGCCAGCAGCTTATCGGGAAACAATGAGCAGTTCTTC.

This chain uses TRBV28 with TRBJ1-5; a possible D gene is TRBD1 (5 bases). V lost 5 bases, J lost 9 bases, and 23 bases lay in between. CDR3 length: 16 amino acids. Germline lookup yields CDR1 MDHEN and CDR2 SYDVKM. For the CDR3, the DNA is TGTGCCAGCAGTCCATTGAGTGGGGCAGACTCCCTGCCCCAGCATTTT. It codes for CASSPLSGADSLPQHF.

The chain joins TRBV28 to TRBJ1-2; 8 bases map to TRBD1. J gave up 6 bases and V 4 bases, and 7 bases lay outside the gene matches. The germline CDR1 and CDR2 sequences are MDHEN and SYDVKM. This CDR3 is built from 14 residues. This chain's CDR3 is CASSYRRTGHGYTF. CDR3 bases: TGTGCCAGCAGTTACCGACGGACAGGGCATGGCTACACCTTC.

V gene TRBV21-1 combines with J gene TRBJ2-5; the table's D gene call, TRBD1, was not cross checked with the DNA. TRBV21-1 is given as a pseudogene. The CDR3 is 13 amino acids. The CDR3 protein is CASSKDRGETQYF. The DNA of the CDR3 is TGTGCCAGCAGCAAGGACAGGGGAGAGACCCAGTACTTC.

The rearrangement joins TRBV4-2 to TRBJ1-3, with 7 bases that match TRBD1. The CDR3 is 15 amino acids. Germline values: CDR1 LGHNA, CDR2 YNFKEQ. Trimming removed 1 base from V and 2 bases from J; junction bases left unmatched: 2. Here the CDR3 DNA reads TGTGCCAGCAGCCAAGGACAGGGCACTGGAAACACCATATATTTT. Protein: CASSQGQGTGNTIYF.

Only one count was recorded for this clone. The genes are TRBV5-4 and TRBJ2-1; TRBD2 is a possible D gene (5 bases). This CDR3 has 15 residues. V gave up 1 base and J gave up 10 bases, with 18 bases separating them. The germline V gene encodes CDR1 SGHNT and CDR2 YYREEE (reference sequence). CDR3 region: CASSLFSGFSGEQFF. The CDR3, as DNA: TGTGCCAGCAGCTTGTTCTCTGGGTTCAGCGGCGAGCAGTTCTTC.

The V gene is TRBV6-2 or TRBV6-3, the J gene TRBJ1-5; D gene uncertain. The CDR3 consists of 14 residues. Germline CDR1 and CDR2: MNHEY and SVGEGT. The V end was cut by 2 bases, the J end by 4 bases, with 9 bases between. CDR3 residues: CASSYGGFNQPQHF. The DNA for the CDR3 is TGTGCCAGCAGTTACGGAGGGTTTAATCAGCCCCAGCATTTT.

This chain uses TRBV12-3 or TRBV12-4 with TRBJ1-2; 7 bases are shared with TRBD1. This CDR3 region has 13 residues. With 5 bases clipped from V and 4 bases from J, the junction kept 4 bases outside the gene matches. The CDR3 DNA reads TGTGCCAGCAGTCCGACAGGGATCTATGGCTACACCTTC. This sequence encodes CASSPTGIYGYTF.

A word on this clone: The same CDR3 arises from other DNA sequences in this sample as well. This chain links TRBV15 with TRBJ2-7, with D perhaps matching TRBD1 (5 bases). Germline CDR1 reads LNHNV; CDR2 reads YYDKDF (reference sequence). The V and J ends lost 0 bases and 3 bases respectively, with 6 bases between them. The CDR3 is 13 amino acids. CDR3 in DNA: TGTGCCACCAGCAGAGATCAGGGCTACGAGCAGTACTTC. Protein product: CATSRDQGYEQYF.

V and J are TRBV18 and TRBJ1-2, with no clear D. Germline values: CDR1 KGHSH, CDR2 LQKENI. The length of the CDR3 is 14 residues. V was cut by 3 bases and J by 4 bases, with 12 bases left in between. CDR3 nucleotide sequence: TGTGCCAGCTCACCCACTGGAGGTGGCTATGGCTACACCTTC. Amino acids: CASSPTGGGYGYTF. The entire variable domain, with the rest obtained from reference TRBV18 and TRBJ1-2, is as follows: NAGVMQNPRHLVRRRGQEARLRCSPMKGHSHVYWYRQLPEEGLKFMVYLQKENIIDESGMPKERFSAEFPKEGPSILRIQQVVRGDSAAYFCASSPTGGGYGYTFGSGTRLTVV.

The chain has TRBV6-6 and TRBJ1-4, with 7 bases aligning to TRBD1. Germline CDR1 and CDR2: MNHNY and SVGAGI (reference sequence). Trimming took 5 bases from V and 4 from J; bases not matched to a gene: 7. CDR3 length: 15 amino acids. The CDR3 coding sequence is TGTGCCAGCAGTGACACCGGGACAGATAATGAAAAACTGTTTTTT. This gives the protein CASSDTGTDNEKLFF.

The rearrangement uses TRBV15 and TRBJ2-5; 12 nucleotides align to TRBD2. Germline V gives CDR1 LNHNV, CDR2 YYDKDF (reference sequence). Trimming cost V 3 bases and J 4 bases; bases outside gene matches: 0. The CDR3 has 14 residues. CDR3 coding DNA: TGTGCCACCAGCAGGACTAGCGGGAGAGAGACCCAGTACTTC. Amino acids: CATSRTSGRETQYF.

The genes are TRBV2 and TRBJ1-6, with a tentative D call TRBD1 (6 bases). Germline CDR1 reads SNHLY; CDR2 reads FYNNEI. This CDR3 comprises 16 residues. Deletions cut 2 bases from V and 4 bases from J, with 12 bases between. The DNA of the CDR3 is TGTGCCAGCAGTGAACGGGCAGGGGTTTATAATTCACCCCTCCACTTT. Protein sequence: CASSERAGVYNSPLHF.

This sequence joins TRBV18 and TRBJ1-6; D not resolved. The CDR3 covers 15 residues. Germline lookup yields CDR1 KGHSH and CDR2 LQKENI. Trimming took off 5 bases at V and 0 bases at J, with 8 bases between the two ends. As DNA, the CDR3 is TGTGCCAGCTCAACAACAGACTCCTATAATTCACCCCTCCACTTT. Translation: CASSTTDSYNSPLHF.

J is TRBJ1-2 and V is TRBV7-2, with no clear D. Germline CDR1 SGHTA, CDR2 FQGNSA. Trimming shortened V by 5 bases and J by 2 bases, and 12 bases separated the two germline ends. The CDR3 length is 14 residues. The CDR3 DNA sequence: TGTGCCAGCAGCACGGACGCGGGGAACTATGGCTACACCTTC. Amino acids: CASSTDAGNYGYTF.

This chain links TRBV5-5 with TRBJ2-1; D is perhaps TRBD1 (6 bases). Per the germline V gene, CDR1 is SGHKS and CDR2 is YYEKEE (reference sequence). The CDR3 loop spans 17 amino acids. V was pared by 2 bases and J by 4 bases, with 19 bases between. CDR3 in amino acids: CASSFKVPGADYNEQFF. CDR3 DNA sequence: TGTGCCAGCAGCTTTAAAGTTCCAGGGGCCGATTACAATGAGCAGTTCTTC.

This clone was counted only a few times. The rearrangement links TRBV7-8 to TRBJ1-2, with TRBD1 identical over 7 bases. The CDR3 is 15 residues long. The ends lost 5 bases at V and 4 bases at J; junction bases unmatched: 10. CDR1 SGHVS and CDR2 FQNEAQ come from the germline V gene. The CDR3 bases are TGTGCCAGCAGCGTAGGGACAGACCAGTCCTATGGCTACACCTTC. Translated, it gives CASSVGTDQSYGYTF.